This TCR beta chain was documented in a study of blood T cell repertoires in COVID-19. Per the original methods: For nucleated cells, counts were estimated from reference gene primer amplification. The assay was immunoSEQ multiplex PCR, and TCRdb's table has in-frame clones only and misses some. Clone size and the V and J calls come from that table; the DNA yielded D and trimming. The sample comprises some 150,000 clones, roughly 84% of which are singletons, and approximately 0.63% rests with the top ten. This CDR3 region has 13 residues. V dropped 1 base and J dropped 8 bases, with 9 bases sitting between them. CDR1 and CDR2 from the germline V gene are SGHTA and FQGTGA.

Material for sequencing was peripheral blood. This rearrangement joins TRBV7-3 to TRBJ2-1; D unclear. This receptor was identified in a man between 60 and 70 years old with COVID-19, enrolled during active disease. For the CDR3, the DNA is TGTGCCAGCAGCTTAAGCCGTCAGGATGAGCAGTTCTTC. This codes for CASSLSRQDEQFF.